This record looks at one T cell receptor (beta chain) sequence and its context. As yet, its antigen is unknown. TCRdb re-derived calls from the 5' RACE reads in MiXCR, one entry per CDR3 protein. The sample yields 150,000 to 200,000 distinct CDR3 sequences, under 14% seen once. Trimming took 1 base from V and 0 from J, leaving 8 bases between them. Germline assignment: CDR1 SGDLS and CDR2 YYNGEE. The CDR3 has 15 residues. These data belong to a study of T-cell memory formation after mild COVID-19. Study-level background: TCR clusters mostly belonged to single donors. General observations from the study: The study found balanced CD4/CD8 in clones contracting day 15 to 85 and a CD4+ lean in later expanders.

Material for sequencing was PBMCs or a T cell subset sorted from them (not recorded which). V gene TRBV9 combines with J gene TRBJ1-5; no firm D call. The sequence came from a man between 18 and 35 years old who had mild COVID-19 (a few samples of this study predate the infection). Cell type and time point are not known. For the CDR3, the DNA is TGTGCCAGCAGCGTAAGGAGTAATAGCAATCAGCCCCAGCATTTT. Translated, it gives CASSVRSNSNQPQHF.